The present TCR beta chain was sequenced within a study of response to subunit inactivated influenza vaccine. V was pared by 5 bases and J by 6 bases, with 5 bases of the junction left unmatched. The CDR3 spans 13 residues. Germline assignment: CDR1 SEHNR and CDR2 FQNEAQ (reference sequence). In this sample, this clonotype turned up a few times. Its antigen is undetermined. Notes on the study in general: Authors suggested few new T cells are recruited by each seasonal influenza vaccination.

One entry per CDR3 protein results from TCRdb running MiXCR on the RT-PCR reads. The data show under 950,000 distinct CDR3 sequences, around 20% seen once. The source of this sequence is a man aged 50 to 60 who received an inactivated influenza vaccine. The J gene is TRBJ2-7, the V gene TRBV7-9; 9 nucleotides align to TRBD2. The sample was PBMCs from blood, taken more than 4 days after vaccination. For the CDR3, the DNA is TGTGCCAGCAGCGATAGCGGGAGAAGCGAGCAGTACTTC. Protein product: CASSDSGRSEQYF. Full variable domain (rest looked up from reference TRBV7-9 and TRBJ2-7): DTGVSQNPRHKITKRGQNVTFRCDPISEHNRLYWYRQTLGQGPEFLTYFQNEAQLEKSRLLSDRFSAERPKGSFSTLEIQRTEQGDSAMYLCASSDSGRSEQYFGPGTRLTVT.